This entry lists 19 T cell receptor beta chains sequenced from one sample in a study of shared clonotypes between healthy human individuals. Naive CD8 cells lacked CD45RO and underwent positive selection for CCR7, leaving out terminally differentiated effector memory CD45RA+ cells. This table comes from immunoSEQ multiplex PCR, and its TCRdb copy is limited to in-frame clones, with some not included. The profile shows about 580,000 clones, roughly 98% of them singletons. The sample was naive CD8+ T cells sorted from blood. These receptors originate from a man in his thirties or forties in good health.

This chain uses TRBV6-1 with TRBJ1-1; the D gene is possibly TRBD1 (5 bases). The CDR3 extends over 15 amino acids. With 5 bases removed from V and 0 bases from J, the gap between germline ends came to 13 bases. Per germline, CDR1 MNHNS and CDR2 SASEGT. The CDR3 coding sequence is TGTGCCAGCAGTCCTGACAGAATCCTGAACACTGAAGCTTTCTTT. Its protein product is CASSPDRILNTEAFF.

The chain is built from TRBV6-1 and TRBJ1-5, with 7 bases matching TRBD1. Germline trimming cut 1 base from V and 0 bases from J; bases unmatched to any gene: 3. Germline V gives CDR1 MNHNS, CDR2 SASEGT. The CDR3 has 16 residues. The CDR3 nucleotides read TGTGCCAGCAGTGAAGGCCGGACAGGTAGCAATCAGCCCCAGCATTTT. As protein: CASSEGRTGSNQPQHF.

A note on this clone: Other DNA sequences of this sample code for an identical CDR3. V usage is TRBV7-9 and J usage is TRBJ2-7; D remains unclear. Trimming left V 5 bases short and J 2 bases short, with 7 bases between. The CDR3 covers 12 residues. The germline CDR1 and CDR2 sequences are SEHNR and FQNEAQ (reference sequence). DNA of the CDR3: TGTGCCAGCAGCCCAAGGCCCTACGAGCAGTACTTC. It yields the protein CASSPRPYEQYF. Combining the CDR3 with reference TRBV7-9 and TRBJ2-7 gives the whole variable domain DTGVSQNPRHKITKRGQNVTFRCDPISEHNRLYWYRQTLGQGPEFLTYFQNEAQLEKSRLLSDRFSAERPKGSFSTLEIQRTEQGDSAMYLCASSPRPYEQYFGPGTRLTVT.

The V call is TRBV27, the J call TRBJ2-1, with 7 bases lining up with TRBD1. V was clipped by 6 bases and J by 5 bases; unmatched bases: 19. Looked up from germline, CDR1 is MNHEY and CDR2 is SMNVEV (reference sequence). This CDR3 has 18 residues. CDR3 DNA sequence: TGTGCCAGCAGACTGACAGGGATGAAGGGGATGGGCCACAATGAGCAGTTCTTC. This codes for CASRLTGMKGMGHNEQFF.

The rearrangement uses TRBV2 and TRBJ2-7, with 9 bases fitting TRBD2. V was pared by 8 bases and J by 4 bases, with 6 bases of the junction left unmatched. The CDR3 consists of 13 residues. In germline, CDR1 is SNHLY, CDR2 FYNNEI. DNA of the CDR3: TGTGCCAGCCTCTACGCGGGGGGGTACGAGCAGTACTTC. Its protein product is CASLYAGGYEQYF.

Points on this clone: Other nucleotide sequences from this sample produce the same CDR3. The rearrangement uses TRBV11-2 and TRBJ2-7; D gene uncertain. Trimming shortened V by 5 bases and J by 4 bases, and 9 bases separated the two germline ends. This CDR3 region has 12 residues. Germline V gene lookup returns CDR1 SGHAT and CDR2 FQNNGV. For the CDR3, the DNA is TGTGCCAGCAGCCTAGTTTCGTACGAGCAGTACTTC. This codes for CASSLVSYEQYF.

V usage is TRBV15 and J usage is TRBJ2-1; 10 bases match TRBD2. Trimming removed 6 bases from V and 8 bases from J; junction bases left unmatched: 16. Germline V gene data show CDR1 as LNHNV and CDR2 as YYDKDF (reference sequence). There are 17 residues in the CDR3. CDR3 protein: CATRGLAERARGDEQFF. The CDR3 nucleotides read TGTGCCACCAGAGGACTAGCGGAGAGAGCACGGGGCGATGAGCAGTTCTTC.

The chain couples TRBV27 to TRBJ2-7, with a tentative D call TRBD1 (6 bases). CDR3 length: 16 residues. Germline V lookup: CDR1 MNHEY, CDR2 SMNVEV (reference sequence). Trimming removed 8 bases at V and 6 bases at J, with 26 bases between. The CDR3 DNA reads TGTGCCAGCGACAACAGGGAACAACTCGTTTGGCTCGAGCAGTACTTC. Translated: CASDNREQLVWLEQYF.

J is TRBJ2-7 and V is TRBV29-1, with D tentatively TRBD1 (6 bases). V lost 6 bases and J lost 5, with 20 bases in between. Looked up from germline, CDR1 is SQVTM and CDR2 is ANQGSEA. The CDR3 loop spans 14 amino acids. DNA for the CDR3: TGCAGCGTCGCCACACAGGGTGCGATCGACGAGCAGTACTTC. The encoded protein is CSVATQGAIDEQYF.

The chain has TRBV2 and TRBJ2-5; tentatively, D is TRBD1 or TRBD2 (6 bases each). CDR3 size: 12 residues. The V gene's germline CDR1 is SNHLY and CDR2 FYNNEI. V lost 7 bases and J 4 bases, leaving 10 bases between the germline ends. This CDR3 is CASKGGIETQYF. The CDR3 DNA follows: TGTGCCAGCAAAGGGGGGATAGAGACCCAGTACTTC.

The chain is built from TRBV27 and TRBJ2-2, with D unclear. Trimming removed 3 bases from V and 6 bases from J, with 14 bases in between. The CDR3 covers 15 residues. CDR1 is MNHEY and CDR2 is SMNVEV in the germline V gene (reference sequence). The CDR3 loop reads CASSLSYPMAGELFF. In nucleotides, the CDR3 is TGTGCCAGCAGTTTGTCATACCCCATGGCCGGGGAGCTGTTTTTT.

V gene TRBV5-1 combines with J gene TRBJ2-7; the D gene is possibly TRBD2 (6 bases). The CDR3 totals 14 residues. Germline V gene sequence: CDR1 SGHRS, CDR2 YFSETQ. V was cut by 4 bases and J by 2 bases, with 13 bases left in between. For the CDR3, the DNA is TGCGCCAGCAGCGACGTAGCGGATACCTACGAGCAGTACTTC. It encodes CASSDVADTYEQYF.

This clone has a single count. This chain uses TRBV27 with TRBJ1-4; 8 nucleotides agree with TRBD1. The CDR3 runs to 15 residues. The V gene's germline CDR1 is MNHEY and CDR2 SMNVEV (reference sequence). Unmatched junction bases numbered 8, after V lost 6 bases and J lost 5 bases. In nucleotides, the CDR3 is TGTGCCAGCAGCCTCCGGGACAGGCCGAATGAAAAACTGTTTTTT. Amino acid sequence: CASSLRDRPNEKLFF.

The CDR3 reads CAWSPGTGEYEQYF. CDR3 nucleotide sequence: TGTGCCTGGAGTCCCGGGACAGGGGAGTACGAGCAGTACTTC. The chain couples TRBV30 to TRBJ2-7; TRBD1 aligns across 10 bases. V lost 2 bases and J lost 4; bases outside the gene matches: 5. The CDR3 has 14 amino acids. CDR1 GTSNPN and CDR2 SVGIG come from the germline V gene (reference sequence).

Written as DNA, the CDR3 is TGCAGCGTTGAAGGCTTAGAGATCTCCTACAATGAGCAGTTCTTC. This sequence encodes CSVEGLEISYNEQFF. V gene TRBV29-1 combines with J gene TRBJ2-1, with D unresolved. Germline CDR1 is SQVTM and CDR2 is ANQGSEA. This CDR3 spans 15 amino acids. Between the trimmed V and J ends, which lost 1 base and 0 bases, there was a span of 10 bases.

The CDR3 spells CASRPGTAPYEQYF. The CDR3 coding sequence is TGTGCCAGCAGACCTGGGACAGCCCCCTACGAGCAGTACTTC. The rearrangement links TRBV6-5 to TRBJ2-7, with 7 bases aligning to TRBD1. Germline CDR1 and CDR2: MNHEY and SVGAGI. The J segment lost 2 bases and the V segment lost 6 bases, leaving 7 bases of the junction unmatched. This CDR3 is 14 amino acids long.

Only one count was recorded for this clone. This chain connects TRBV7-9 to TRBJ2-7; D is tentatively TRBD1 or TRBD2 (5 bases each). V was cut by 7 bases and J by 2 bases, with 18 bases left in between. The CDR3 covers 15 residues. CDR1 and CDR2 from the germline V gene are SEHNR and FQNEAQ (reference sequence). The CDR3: CASIGERGAAYEQYF. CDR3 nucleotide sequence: TGTGCCAGCATCGGGGAGAGGGGCGCAGCCTACGAGCAGTACTTC.

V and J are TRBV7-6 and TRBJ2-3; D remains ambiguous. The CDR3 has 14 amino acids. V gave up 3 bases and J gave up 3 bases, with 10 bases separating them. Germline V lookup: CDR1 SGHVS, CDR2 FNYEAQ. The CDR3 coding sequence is TGTGCCAGCAGCTTGGGTATTGAAACAGATACGCAGTATTTT. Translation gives CASSLGIETDTQYF.

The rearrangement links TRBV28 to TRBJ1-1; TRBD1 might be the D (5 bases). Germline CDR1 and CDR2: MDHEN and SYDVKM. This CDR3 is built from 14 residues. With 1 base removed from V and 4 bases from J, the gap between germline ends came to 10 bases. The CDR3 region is CASSLSGLGTEAFF. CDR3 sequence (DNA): TGTGCCAGCAGTTTATCGGGACTAGGCACTGAAGCTTTCTTT.